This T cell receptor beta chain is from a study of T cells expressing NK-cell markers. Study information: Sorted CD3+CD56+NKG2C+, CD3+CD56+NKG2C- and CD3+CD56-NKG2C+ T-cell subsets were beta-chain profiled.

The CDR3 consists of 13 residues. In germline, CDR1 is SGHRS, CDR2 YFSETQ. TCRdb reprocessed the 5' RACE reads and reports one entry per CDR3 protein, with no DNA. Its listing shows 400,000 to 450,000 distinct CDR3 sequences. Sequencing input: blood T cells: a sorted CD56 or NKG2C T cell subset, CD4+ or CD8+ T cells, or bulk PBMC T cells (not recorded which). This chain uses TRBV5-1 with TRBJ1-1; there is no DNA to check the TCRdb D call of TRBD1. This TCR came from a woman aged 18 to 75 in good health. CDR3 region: CASSPRGQEGAFF.